The source of this TCR beta chain is a study of human T cells and chemical hapten exposure. In regard to this clonotype: Its antigen is not known.

CDR1 is SGHKS and CDR2 is YYEKEE in the germline V gene (reference sequence). V dropped 5 bases and J dropped 3 bases, with 23 bases sitting between them. The CDR3 has 18 residues. Study conclusions and caveats: Alopecia was present in the donors, so their immune response may differ from healthy people's. TCRs above 1 in 1000 frequency did not change with DPC sensitization.

TCRdb redid the calling of the RACE reads with MiXCR, one entry per CDR3 protein. This table holds 150,000 to 200,000 distinct CDR3 sequences, 20% to 25% found once. Sample time point: patch test 1, 2 weeks after DPC sensitization. Stated treatment: therapeutic diphenylcyclopropenone sensitization with weekly scalp DPC. Sample donors consisted of patients with alopecia, aged 18 to 70 years, who were suitable for DPC. The authors' total RNA extraction used unfractionated whole blood. This sequence originates from a woman in her fifties or sixties with alopecia areata. Some clones in this sample may be carry-over from other donors' samples. This specimen was whole blood, taken in connection with sensitization to the hapten diphenylcyclopropenone (DPC). V is TRBV5-5 and J is TRBJ2-2; D gene unclear. The DNA of the CDR3 is TGTGCCAGCAGGGGCCAAATCCCATACGGGTCGTACACCGGGGAGCTGTTTTTT. It translates to CASRGQIPYGSYTGELFF.